This TCR beta chain came from a study of cytotoxic CD8 clonotypes in ibrutinib-treated CLL. Study-wide background: After treatment lasting a median about twelve months, range 6 to 36, response samples were collected.

The assay was immunoSEQ multiplex PCR, and TCRdb's table has in-frame clones only and misses some. Of some 76,000 clones in the sample, approximately 82% were seen once. The CDR3 totals 15 residues. V gave up 3 bases and J gave up 0 bases; unmatched junction bases: 3. Germline assignment: CDR1 SGHAT and CDR2 FQNNGV. The clonotype comes from a human donor with chronic lymphocytic leukemia. The sample consisted of PBMCs, taken after 24 months of ibrutinib treatment. The chain uses TRBV11-2 and TRBJ2-3, with 7 positions matching TRBD2. CDR3 coding DNA: TGTGCCAGCAGCTTTAGCGGGTATAGCACAGATACGCAGTATTTT. Translated: CASSFSGYSTDTQYF. Looking up the rest from reference TRBV11-2 and TRBJ2-3 gives the full variable domain: EAGVAQSPRYKIIEKRQSVAFWCNPISGHATLYWYQQILGQGPKLLIQFQNNGVVDDSQLPKDRFSAERLKGVDSTLKIQPAKLEDSAVYLCASSFSGYSTDTQYFGPGTRLTVL.